A selection of T cell receptor beta chains follows, all from one sample in a study of long-term antiretroviral therapy in people with HIV. Method: immunoSEQ multiplex PCR; TCRdb's copy keeps in-frame clones and lacks some. The table records about 25,000 clones, roughly 80% of them present only once. This material consisted of unsorted PBMCs, taken 2.9 years after starting antiretroviral therapy. These receptors were taken from a middle-aged man with HIV. CDR3s include the opening cysteine and the closing phenylalanine or tryptophan. The D gene is left open where the match is weak. Size values are once, few and many counts, or a class for expanded clones, and some rows have none.

>-|TRBD1|TRBJ1-1|TRBV28
TGTGCCAGCAGTAAGGGACAGTGGGGGACTGAAGCTTTCTTT
CASSKGQWGTEAFF
>-|TRBD2|TRBJ2-1|TRBV5-5
TGTGCCAGCAGTCTTGCGGGGGGTTTCAATGAGCAGTTCTTC
CASSLAGGFNEQFF
>-|TRBD2|TRBJ2-3|TRBV11-2
TGTGCCAGCAGCTCCCGGGGTAGCGGGGTTAGCACAGATACGCAGTATTTT
CASSSRGSGVSTDTQYF
>-|TRBD1|TRBJ2-5|TRBV7-6
TGTGCCAGCAGCTTACAACCGGGACAGGGGGCCCAAGAGACCCAGTACTTC
CASSLQPGQGAQETQYF
>-|-|TRBJ1-2|TRBV5-5
TGTGCCAGCAGCTTGGGGGGGGGTAGGGCTGGCTACACCTTC
CASSLGGGRAGYTF
>-|-|TRBJ2-3|TRBV7-6
TGTGCCAGCAGCCCTGAAATAGGCGGGGTAGATACGCAGTATTTT
CASSPEIGGVDTQYF
>few|-|TRBJ1-3|TRBV28
TGTGCCAGCAGTTCCCGCCGGGAACTTAGCACCATATATTTT
CASSSRRELSTIYF
>-|-|TRBJ2-1|TRBV6-1
TGTGCCAGCAGTGAAGGGTCGCCGGGGCCCTACAATGAGCAGTTCTTC
CASSEGSPGPYNEQFF
>-|-|TRBJ1-1|TRBV4-2
TGTGCCAGCAGCTTCCAGGTAGGGTACACTGAAGCTTTCTTT
CASSFQVGYTEAFF
>-|-|TRBJ1-1|TRBV5-1
TGCGCCAGCAGCTCCGGGGCTCCTAACACTGAAGCTTTCTTT
CASSSGAPNTEAFF
>-|-|TRBJ1-4|TRBV18
TGTGCCAGCTCACCACAAGCGGGGCCTAATGAAAAACTGTTTTTT
CASSPQAGPNEKLFF
>-|-|TRBJ1-5|TRBV18
TGTGCCAGCTCTCCCGGATACAGTCAGCCCCAGCATTTT
CASSPGYSQPQHF
>-|TRBD2|TRBJ2-3|TRBV27
TGTGCCAGCAGTTTGCAGGGGACTAGCGGGGCAACAGATACGCAGTATTTT
CASSLQGTSGATDTQYF
>-|-|TRBJ1-2|TRBV6-5
TGTGCCAGCAGTTACGAGGGGTCCTCGATCTATGGCTACACCTTC
CASSYEGSSIYGYTF
>-|TRBD2|TRBJ2-1|TRBV11-3
TGTGCCAGCAGCTGGTCGGGCGGGGGAACCTACAATGAGCAGTTCTTC
CASSWSGGGTYNEQFF
>-|-|TRBJ1-1|TRBV27
TGTGCCAGCAGGCCCCTCAGGGGGAACACTGAAGCTTTCTTT
CASRPLRGNTEAFF
>-|TRBD1|TRBJ1-4|TRBV7-2
TGTGCCAGCAGCTACCTCGGGACAGGGGGAGCCAAACTGTTTTTT
CASSYLGTGGAKLFF
>-|-|TRBJ2-5|TRBV11-1
TGTGCCAGCAGCCCTTGGTTCGAGCAAGAGACCCAGTACTTC
CASSPWFEQETQYF
>-|-|TRBJ2-5|TRBV5-5
TGTGCCAGCAGCTTGGCCGGTGGCTTGGAGACCCAGTACTTC
CASSLAGGLETQYF
>few|-|TRBJ1-2|TRBV5-1
TGCGCCAGCAGCCAGACTGTTAACTATGGCTACACCTTC
CASSQTVNYGYTF
>-|-|TRBJ2-7|TRBV5-6
TGTGCCAGCAGCTATGGACCGTCGTCCTACGAGCAGTACTTC
CASSYGPSSYEQYF
>once|TRBD1|TRBJ1-2|TRBV19
TGTGCCAGTAGTACGACAGGGCTCTATGGCTACACCTTC
CASSTTGLYGYTF
>-|-|TRBJ1-2|TRBV11-2
TGTGCCAGCAGCTTAAACGCCGGGACGGACGATTCCTATGGCTACACCTTC
CASSLNAGTDDSYGYTF
>-|-|TRBJ1-2|TRBV28
TGTGCCAGCAGTTTAATTGGTTCTAACTATGGCTACACCTTC
CASSLIGSNYGYTF
>once|-|TRBJ2-1|TRBV9
TGTGCCAGCAGCGTAGAAGCCGGCATTACCTACAATGAGCAGTTCTTC
CASSVEAGITYNEQFF
>-|-|TRBJ2-1|TRBV7-8
TGTGCCAGCAGCTTAGGGGGTGGCTCGTGGATGGGGTACAATGAGCAGTTCTTC
CASSLGGGSWMGYNEQFF
>-|-|TRBJ2-7|TRBV25-1
TGTGCCAGCAGTGAAGGGGCAAGGGCCACCTACGAGCAGTACTTC
CASSEGARATYEQYF
>-|-|TRBJ2-1|TRBV7-6
TGTGCCAGCAGCCGGACAGCTACCAATGAGCAGTTCTTC
CASSRTATNEQFF
>few|-|TRBJ2-7|TRBV14
TGTGCCACAGTCCGGTGGAGGTGGGAGTACGAGCAGTACTTC
CATVRWRWEYEQYF
>few|-|TRBJ1-6|TRBV4-1
TGCGCCAGCAGCCAAGATAGTACAGCCGGGAGCTCCTATAATTCACCCCTCCACTTT
CASSQDSTAGSSYNSPLHF
>-|-|TRBJ1-4|TRBV18
TGTGCCAGCTCACTCGAGCGGAGACGGGATGAAAAACTGTTTTTT
CASSLERRRDEKLFF
>-|-|TRBJ1-2|TRBV7-9
TGTGCCAGCAGCCTGAGGGAGGTAACAGGGGGCTACACCTTC
CASSLREVTGGYTF
>-|TRBD1|TRBJ2-1|TRBV5-1
TGCGCCAGCAGCTCCACAGGGGGCAATGAGCAGTTCTTC
CASSSTGGNEQFF
>-|TRBD1|TRBJ1-6|TRBV7-9
TGTGCCAGCGCGGGACAGGGAGAAAATTCACCCCTCCACTTT
CASAGQGENSPLHF
>-|TRBD1|TRBJ2-6|TRBV27
TGTGCCAGCAGTTTAACAGGGGTTCGCTCTGGGGCCAACGTCCTGACTTTC
CASSLTGVRSGANVLTF
>-|-|TRBJ1-3|TRBV6-1
TGTGCCATCATGAGAGGGTCCTCTGGAAACACCATATATTTT
CAIMRGSSGNTIYF
>-|-|TRBJ2-7|TRBV5-1
TGCGCCAGCAGCTGGAGTGACACTTACTACGAGCAGTACTTC
CASSWSDTYYEQYF
>-|-|TRBJ2-7|TRBV10-3
TGTGCCATCAGTGAGCCACCCCGGGCGGGGGCGCTGACCTACGAGCAGTACTTC
CAISEPPRAGALTYEQYF
>-|TRBD1|TRBJ1-2|TRBV9
TGTGCCAGCAGCCCCGGGACAGCCCTATATGGCTACACCTTC
CASSPGTALYGYTF
>once|-|TRBJ2-3|TRBV9
TGTGCCAGCAGCGTAGCTACGGGGTGGGGCGGCGGGGATACGCAGTATTTT
CASSVATGWGGGDTQYF
>-|TRBD1|TRBJ2-7|TRBV6-5
TGTGCCAGCAGTTACAGCTCCAGGGGGATGACTTACGAGCAGTACTTC
CASSYSSRGMTYEQYF
>-|-|TRBJ2-3|TRBV5-1
TGCGCCAGCAGCTTATATACAATCACAGATACGCAGTATTTT
CASSLYTITDTQYF
>few|TRBD2|TRBJ2-1|TRBV6-7
TGTGCCAGCACGAACCGGGGGGGATACAATGAGCAGTTCTTC
CASTNRGGYNEQFF
>once|-|TRBJ2-1|TRBV18
TGTGCCAGCTCACCAGGAGTAGCTCAGGCTCACAATGAGCAGTTCTTC
CASSPGVAQAHNEQFF
>-|-|TRBJ2-2|TRBV7-2
TGTGCCAGCAGCTTACTCCCAAACACCGGGGAGCTGTTTTTT
CASSLLPNTGELFF
>-|TRBD2|TRBJ2-3|TRBV7-8
TGTGCCAGCAGCTCCATAGCGGGGGTCGTCTCGGTTACGCAGTATTTT
CASSSIAGVVSVTQYF
>-|-|TRBJ1-1|TRBV7-2
TGTGCCAGCAGCTTCGGACAGCCCCTACTTGAAGCTTTCTTT
CASSFGQPLLEAFF
>-|-|TRBJ1-1|TRBV27
TGTGCCAGCAGCCTTACATTGAACACTGAAGCTTTCTTT
CASSLTLNTEAFF
>once|-|TRBJ1-1|TRBV27
TGTGCCAGCAGTTTATCGAGTACCTACACTGAAGCTTTCTTT
CASSLSSTYTEAFF
>once|-|TRBJ2-1|TRBV9
TGTGCCAGCAGCGTAGACCCGACCTCCTACAATGAGCAGTTCTTC
CASSVDPTSYNEQFF
>-|TRBD1|TRBJ1-1|TRBV4-1
TGCGCCAGCCGGGACAGGGTTCAGAACACTGAAGCTTTCTTT
CASRDRVQNTEAFF
>once|-|TRBJ2-3|TRBV7-2
TGTGCCAGCAGCTTGACGGGGCCCACAGATACGCAGTATTTT
CASSLTGPTDTQYF
>-|TRBD2|TRBJ2-3|TRBV4-2
TGTGCCAGCAGCCAAGGCGGGGGGTATGGCACAGATACGCAGTATTTT
CASSQGGGYGTDTQYF
>-|-|TRBJ2-7|TRBV19
TGTGCCAGTAGTATAGGAGCGACAGCCTACGAGCAGTACTTC
CASSIGATAYEQYF
>-|-|TRBJ1-1|TRBV7-9
TGTGCCAGCAGCTTAGAGCGGGCTATGAACACTGAAGCTTTCTTT
CASSLERAMNTEAFF